This T cell receptor (beta chain) was sequenced for a study of shared clonotypes between healthy human individuals. The study's findings and limits: The naive CD4 repertoires of a few donors were compared, and roughly 5% of clonotypes were shared. The study's rarefaction showed incomplete sorted-subset sequencing despite large depth. Memory subsets generally showed smaller estimated richness than naive subsets did.

The authors distributed each subset's genomic DNA evenly over several immunoSEQ plates. Repertoires were generated with immunoSEQ multiplex PCR, while TCRdb's copy carries only in-frame clones and drops some. Of about 580,000 clones in the sample, 95% to 98% were seen once. The V gene's germline CDR1 is MNHEY and CDR2 SVGAGI. Trimming removed 3 bases from V and 4 bases from J; junction bases left unmatched: 8. The CDR3 is 16 residues long. Notes on this clone: As yet, its antigen is unknown.

CD8 cells classed as naive were CD45RO-negative and positively selected for CCR7, excluding terminally differentiated effector memory CD45RA+ cells. Sequencing used naive CD8+ T cells sorted from blood. V and J are TRBV6-5 and TRBJ2-1, with 8 bases aligning to TRBD2. The source of this sequence is a man in his thirties or forties in good health. Here the CDR3 DNA reads TGTGCCAGCAGTTATTCGGCGGGAGGACCTTACAATGAGCAGTTCTTC. It translates to CASSYSAGGPYNEQFF.